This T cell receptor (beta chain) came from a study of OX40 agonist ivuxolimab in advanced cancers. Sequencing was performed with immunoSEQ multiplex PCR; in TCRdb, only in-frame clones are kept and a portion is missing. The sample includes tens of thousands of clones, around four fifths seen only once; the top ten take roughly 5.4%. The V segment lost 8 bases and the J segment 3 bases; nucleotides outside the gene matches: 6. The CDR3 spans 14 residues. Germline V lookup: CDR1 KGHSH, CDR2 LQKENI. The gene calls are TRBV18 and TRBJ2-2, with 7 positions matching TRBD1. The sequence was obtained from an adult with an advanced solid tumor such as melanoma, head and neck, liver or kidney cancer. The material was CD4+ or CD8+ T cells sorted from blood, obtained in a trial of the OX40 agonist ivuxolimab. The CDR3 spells CASREGQHTGELFF. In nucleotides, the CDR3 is TGTGCCAGCCGTGAGGGACAGCACACCGGGGAGCTGTTTTTT.